Listed below are T cell receptor beta chains from one sample, sequenced in a study of cytomegalovirus exposure and HLA in healthy donors. Profiling relied on immunoSEQ multiplex PCR, and the TCRdb table lists in-frame clones only, not all of them. The profile shows under 200,000 clones, about 82% of them singletons. Sequenced material: PBMCs. These receptors were obtained from a woman aged 45 to 65 in good health and CMV-seropositive. The CDR3 runs from the conserved cysteine through the conserved F or W. A D gene is named only where the DNA matches it firmly. Part of the rows lack a size; the others show once, few, many or a class for expanded clones.

TRBV11-3	few	TRBJ2-1	NA	TGTGCCAGCAGCATGACTAGGTTTAATGAGCAGTTCTTC	CASSMTRFNEQFF
TRBV5-1	NA	TRBJ1-1	NA	TGCGCCAGCAGCTTTGACACGAACACTGAAGCTTTCTTT	CASSFDTNTEAFF
TRBV7-9	NA	TRBJ1-2	NA	TGTGCCAGCAGCCCCCTCACCGGGTACTATGGCTACACCTTC	CASSPLTGYYGYTF
TRBV30	NA	TRBJ1-1	NA	TGTGCCTGGACTCCCATGACACCCGCAGCTTTCTTT	CAWTPMTPAAFF
TRBV29-1	NA	TRBJ1-2	NA	TGCAGCGTAAAGAAATACCGGACAGATGGCTACACCTTC	CSVKKYRTDGYTF
TRBV7-2	NA	TRBJ2-6	NA	TGTGCCAGCAGCCCTAACAGGGCTGGGGCCAACGTCCTGACTTTC	CASSPNRAGANVLTF
TRBV18	NA	TRBJ2-2	NA	TGTGCCAGCTCACCACCCGGTGCCGGGGAGCTGTTTTTT	CASSPPGAGELFF
TRBV12-5	NA	TRBJ1-1	TRBD1	TGTGCTAGTGGTTTGACAGGGGGATTGAGAGGCCCTGAAGCTTTCTTT	CASGLTGGLRGPEAFF
TRBV4-3	NA	TRBJ2-1	TRBD2	TGCGCCAGCAGCCGGGCCGGGACTACTTACAATGAGCAGTTCTTC	CASSRAGTTYNEQFF
TRBV6-5	NA	TRBJ1-1	TRBD1	TGTGCCAGCAATAAAGACAGGGGGCTAGACACTGAAGCTTTCTTT	CASNKDRGLDTEAFF
TRBV7-6	NA	TRBJ2-6	NA	TGTGCCAGCAGCTTAGTAGCTTTTATCGGCGCCACTGGGGCCAACGTCCTGACTTTC	CASSLVAFIGATGANVLTF
TRBV6-1	NA	TRBJ1-2	TRBD1	TGTGCCAGCAGTGAAGCGCTTCCCGGGACAGGGGGCGGGTATGGCTACACCTTC	CASSEALPGTGGGYGYTF
TRBV19	NA	TRBJ2-6	TRBD1	TGTGCCAGTTCCCCCGGGACAGGGGGTCCCGGGGCCAACGTCCTGACTTTC	CASSPGTGGPGANVLTF
TRBV28	once	TRBJ1-2	NA	TGTGCCAGCAGTGATCCAGGGCTTGGCTACACCTTC	CASSDPGLGYTF
TRBV11-3	NA	TRBJ2-7	TRBD1	TGTGCCAGCAGCAGGGGGCAGGGATACGAGCAGTACTTC	CASSRGQGYEQYF
TRBV28	NA	TRBJ2-2	NA	TGTGCCTCCCTACGGCGGGGACAGCCCGGGGAGCTGTTTTTT	CASLRRGQPGELFF
TRBV21-1	NA	TRBJ2-3	NA	TGTGCCAGCAGCAAAGAGGGCGGGAGACGGGGCACAGATACGCAGTATTTT	CASSKEGGRRGTDTQYF
TRBV28	NA	TRBJ1-1	NA	TGTGCCAGCAGCTTCCCGTCAGGCAACACTGAAGCTTTCTTT	CASSFPSGNTEAFF
TRBV11-2	NA	TRBJ2-7	NA	TGTGCCAGCAGACTAGCCGGGACAGTAGTCTACGAGCAGTACTTC	CASRLAGTVVYEQYF
TRBV5-4	NA	TRBJ2-1	NA	TGTGCCAGCAGCTTGGCGGGGGATAACAATGAGCAGTTCTTC	CASSLAGDNNEQFF
TRBV5-1	NA	TRBJ2-1	TRBD1	TGCGCCAGCAGGCCAGGGGGAATCTACAATGAGCAGTTCTTC	CASRPGGIYNEQFF
TRBV7-2	NA	TRBJ2-5	NA	TGTGCCAGCAGCTTAGCATGGGGCAGGAGGGGAGAGACCCAGTACTTC	CASSLAWGRRGETQYF
TRBV5-1	once	TRBJ2-3	NA	TGCGCCAGCAGCTTATACCTTGGGCGAGATACGCAGTATTTT	CASSLYLGRDTQYF
TRBV11-1	NA	TRBJ1-1	TRBD1	TGTGCCAGCAGCCGAATGCCGGGACAGGGAAAAACTGAAGCTTTCTTT	CASSRMPGQGKTEAFF
TRBV29-1	NA	TRBJ2-1	NA	TGCAGCGTTGAAGATCCAGGGGATCGGTACAATGAGCAGTTCTTC	CSVEDPGDRYNEQFF
TRBV28	NA	TRBJ1-6	NA	TGTGCCAGCACCGGGGAACTAGGGCCGTCACCCCTCCACTTT	CASTGELGPSPLHF
TRBV5-1	NA	TRBJ2-3	TRBD2	TGCGCCAGCAGCCCCGGACTAGCGGGGGGGCAGGGAGATACGCAGTATTTT	CASSPGLAGGQGDTQYF
TRBV27	NA	TRBJ1-5	NA	TGTGCCAGCAGTTTAGCCAGGGATCTCAATCAGCCCCAGCATTTT	CASSLARDLNQPQHF
TRBV1	NA	TRBJ1-1	NA	TGCACCAGCAGCCAAGCCCACTCTGAAGCTTTCTTT	CTSSQAHSEAFF